This T cell receptor beta chain is from a study of blood T cell repertoires in COVID-19. At the level of the study: COVID-19 samples, acute and convalescent, were from the United States, Italy and Spain. Nucleic acid was either cDNA or gDNA, and it came from T cells, B-cell-depleted T cells, or PBMCs.

Germline CDR1 reads MNHEY; CDR2 reads SVGEGT. The V gene end was trimmed by 2 bases and the J gene end by 2 bases; junction bases not matched to a gene: 5. There are 15 residues in the CDR3. Per the authors' pipeline: Amplification of reference gene primers provided the estimated nucleated cell counts. Profiling relied on immunoSEQ multiplex PCR, and the TCRdb table lists in-frame clones only, not all of them. V and J calls and clone size follow that table, whereas D and trimming were derived from the DNA. The table lists fewer than 200,000 clones, approximately 84% of them singletons. This clone was detected once.

The material sequenced was peripheral blood. The chain uses TRBV6-2 or TRBV6-3 and TRBJ2-7, with 8 bases fitting TRBD1. The receptor comes from a man in his forties who had recovered from COVID-19. CDR3 protein: CASSYGDRIPYEQYF. CDR3 sequence (DNA): TGTGCCAGCAGTTACGGGGACAGGATCCCCTACGAGCAGTACTTC.